The clone carrying this TCR beta chain appeared a few times. These data belong to a study of T cells in Graves' hyperthyroidism and ophthalmopathy. Amplification of TCR beta CDR3 regions was performed using RNA transcripts as template. Carried out on the TCR CDR3, a first-round RT-PCR used the HTBI primer set. TCRdb re-derived calls from the multiplex PCR reads in MiXCR, one entry per CDR3 protein. The data hold around 540,000 distinct CDR3 sequences, with around 45% observed a single time. Trimming stripped 1 base from V and 6 bases from J, with 10 bases between. This CDR3 comprises 13 residues. The germline gives CDR1 SGHDN, CDR2 FVKESK.

This rearrangement joins TRBV14 to TRBJ2-7; D call uncertain. The specimen was peripheral blood or thyroid tissue (not recorded which). The clonotype was recovered from a woman aged 18-35 years with Graves' hyperthyroidism. Here the CDR3 reads CASSQVTVGEQYF. The CDR3 DNA reads TGTGCCAGCAGCCAAGTAACGGTCGGCGAGCAGTACTTC.